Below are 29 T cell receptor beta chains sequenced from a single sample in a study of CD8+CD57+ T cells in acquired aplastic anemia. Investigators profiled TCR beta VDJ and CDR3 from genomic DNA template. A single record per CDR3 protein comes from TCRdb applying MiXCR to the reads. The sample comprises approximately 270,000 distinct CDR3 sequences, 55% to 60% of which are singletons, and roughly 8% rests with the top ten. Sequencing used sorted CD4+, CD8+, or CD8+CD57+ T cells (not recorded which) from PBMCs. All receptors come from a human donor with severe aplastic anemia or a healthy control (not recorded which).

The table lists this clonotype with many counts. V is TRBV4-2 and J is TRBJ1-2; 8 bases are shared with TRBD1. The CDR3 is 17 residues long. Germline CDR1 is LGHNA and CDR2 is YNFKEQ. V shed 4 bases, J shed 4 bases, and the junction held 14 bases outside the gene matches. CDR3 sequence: CASSRGQEGFLVYGYTF. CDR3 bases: TGTGCCAGCAGCCGGGGACAGGAGGGGTTTCTGGTCTATGGCTACACCTTC.

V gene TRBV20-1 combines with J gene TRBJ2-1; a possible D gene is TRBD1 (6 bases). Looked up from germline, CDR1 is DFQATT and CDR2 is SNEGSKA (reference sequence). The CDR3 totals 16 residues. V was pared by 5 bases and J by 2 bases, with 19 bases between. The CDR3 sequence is CSAGLRGRGTYNEQFF. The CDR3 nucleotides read TGCAGTGCTGGCCTTCGTGGCAGGGGCACCTACAATGAGCAGTTCTTC.

The CDR3 loop is CASNTPGLANEQFF. The CDR3 DNA sequence: TGTGCCAGCAACACCCCAGGGCTTGCCAATGAGCAGTTCTTC. The chain joins TRBV7-9 to TRBJ2-5; a weak D match, TRBD1 (5 bases). The J call could be wrong; TRBJ2-1 is a better fit for the DNA end. This CDR3 spans 14 amino acids. Germline lookup yields CDR1 SEHNR and CDR2 FQNEAQ (reference sequence).

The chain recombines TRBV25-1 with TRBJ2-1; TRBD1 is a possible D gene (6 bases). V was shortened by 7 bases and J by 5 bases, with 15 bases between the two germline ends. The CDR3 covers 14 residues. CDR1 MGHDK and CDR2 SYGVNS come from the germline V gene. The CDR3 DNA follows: TGTGCCAGCATGAAGGGGGTCCAGAACAATGAGCAGTTCTTC. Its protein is CASMKGVQNNEQFF.

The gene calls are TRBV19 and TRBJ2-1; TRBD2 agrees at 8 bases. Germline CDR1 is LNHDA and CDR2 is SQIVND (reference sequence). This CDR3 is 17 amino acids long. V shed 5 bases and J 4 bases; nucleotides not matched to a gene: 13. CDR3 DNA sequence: TGTGCCAGTAGTTCAGCGGGGGACCCCAAACTATACAATGAGCAGTTCTTC. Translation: CASSSAGDPKLYNEQFF.

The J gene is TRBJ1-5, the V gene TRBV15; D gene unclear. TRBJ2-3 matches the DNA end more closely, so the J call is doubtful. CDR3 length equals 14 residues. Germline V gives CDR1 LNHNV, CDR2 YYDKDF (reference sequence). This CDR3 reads CATSRDRSNQPQYF. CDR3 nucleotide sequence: TGTGCCACCAGCAGAGACAGGAGCAATCAGCCCCAGTATTTT.

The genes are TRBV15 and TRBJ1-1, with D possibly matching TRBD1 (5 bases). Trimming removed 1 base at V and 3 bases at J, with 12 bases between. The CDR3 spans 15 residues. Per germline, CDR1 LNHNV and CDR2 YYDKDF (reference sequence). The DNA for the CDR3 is TGTGCCACCAGCAGAGTGGACGGGGCCGACACTGAAGCTTTCTTT. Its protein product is CATSRVDGADTEAFF.

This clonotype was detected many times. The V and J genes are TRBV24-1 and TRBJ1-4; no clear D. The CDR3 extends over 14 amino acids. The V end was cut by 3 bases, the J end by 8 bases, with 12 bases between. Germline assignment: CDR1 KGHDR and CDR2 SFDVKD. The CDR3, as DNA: TGTGCCACCAGTGATATTGAAGGGCTGGAAAAACTGTTTTTT. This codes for CATSDIEGLEKLFF.

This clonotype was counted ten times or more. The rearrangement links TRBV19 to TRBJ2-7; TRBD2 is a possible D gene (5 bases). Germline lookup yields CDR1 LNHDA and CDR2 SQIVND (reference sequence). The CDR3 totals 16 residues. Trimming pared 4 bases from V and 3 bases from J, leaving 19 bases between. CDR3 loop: CASSTPSYGRGYEQYF. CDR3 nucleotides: TGTGCCAGTAGTACTCCTTCCTACGGACGGGGCTACGAGCAGTACTTC.

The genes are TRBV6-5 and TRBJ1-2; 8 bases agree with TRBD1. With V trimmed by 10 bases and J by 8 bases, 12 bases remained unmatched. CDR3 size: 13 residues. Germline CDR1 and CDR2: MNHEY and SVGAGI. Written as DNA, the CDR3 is TGTGCCATCACCTCGACAGGGGAGCAAGGCTACACCTTC. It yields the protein CAITSTGEQGYTF.

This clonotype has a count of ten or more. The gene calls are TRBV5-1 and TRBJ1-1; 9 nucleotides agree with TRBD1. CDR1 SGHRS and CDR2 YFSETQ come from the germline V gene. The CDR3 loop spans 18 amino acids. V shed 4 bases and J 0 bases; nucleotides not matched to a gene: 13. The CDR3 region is CASSPNRGPSSMNTEAFF. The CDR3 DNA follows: TGCGCCAGCAGCCCGAACAGGGGGCCATCCTCAATGAACACTGAAGCTTTCTTT.

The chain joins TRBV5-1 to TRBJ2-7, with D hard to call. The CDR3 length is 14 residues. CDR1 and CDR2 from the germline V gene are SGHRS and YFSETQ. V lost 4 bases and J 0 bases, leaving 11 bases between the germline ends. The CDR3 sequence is CASSQGSYSYEQYF. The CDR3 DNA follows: TGCGCCAGCAGCCAAGGGTCCTACTCCTACGAGCAGTACTTC.

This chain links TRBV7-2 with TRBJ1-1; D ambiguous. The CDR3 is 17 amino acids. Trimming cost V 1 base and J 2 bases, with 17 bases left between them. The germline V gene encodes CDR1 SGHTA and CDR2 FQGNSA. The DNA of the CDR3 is TGTGCCAGCAGCTTAGGACCTCGTGGCCAACGAAACACTGAAGCTTTCTTT. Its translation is CASSLGPRGQRNTEAFF. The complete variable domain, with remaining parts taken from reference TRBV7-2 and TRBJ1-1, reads GAGVSQSPSNKVTEKGKDVELRCDPISGHTALYWYRQSLGQGLEFLIYFQGNSAPDKSGLPSDRFSAERTGGSVSTLTIQRTQQEDSAVYLCASSLGPRGQRNTEAFFGQGTRLTVV.

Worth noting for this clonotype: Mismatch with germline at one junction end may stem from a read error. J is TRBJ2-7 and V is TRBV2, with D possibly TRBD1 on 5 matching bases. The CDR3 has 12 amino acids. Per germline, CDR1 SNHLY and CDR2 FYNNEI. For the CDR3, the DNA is TGTGCCAGCCTAGGGGCCTCCCACGAGCAGTACTTC. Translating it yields CASLGASHEQYF.

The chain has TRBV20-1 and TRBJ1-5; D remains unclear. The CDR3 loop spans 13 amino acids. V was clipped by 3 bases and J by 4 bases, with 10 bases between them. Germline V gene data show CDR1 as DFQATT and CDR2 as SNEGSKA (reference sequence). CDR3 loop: CSASTAENQPQHF. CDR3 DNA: TGCAGTGCTAGTACGGCAGAAAATCAGCCCCAGCATTTT.

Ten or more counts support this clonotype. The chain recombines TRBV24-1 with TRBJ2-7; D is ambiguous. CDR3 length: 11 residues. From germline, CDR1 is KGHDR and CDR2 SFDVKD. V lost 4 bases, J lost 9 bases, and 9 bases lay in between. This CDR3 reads CATSDLTRQYF. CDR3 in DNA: TGTGCCACCAGTGACCTGACTCGGCAGTACTTC.

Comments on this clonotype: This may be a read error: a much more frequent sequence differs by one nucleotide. DNA for the CDR3: TGTGCCAGCGGTTACCGGACACCCACCGGGGAGCTGTTTTTT. As protein: CASGYRTPTGELFF. The chain joins TRBV6-5 to TRBJ2-2; TRBD1 might be the D (5 bases). The CDR3 is 14 amino acids. CDR1 is MNHEY, CDR2 SVGAGI, per germline.

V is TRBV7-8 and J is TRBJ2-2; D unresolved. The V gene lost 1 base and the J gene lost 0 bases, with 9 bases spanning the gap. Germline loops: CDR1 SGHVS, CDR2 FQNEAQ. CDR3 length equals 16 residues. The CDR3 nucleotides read TGTGCCAGCAGCTTAGGTTTCGAGTCGAACACCGGGGAGCTGTTTTTT. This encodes CASSLGFESNTGELFF. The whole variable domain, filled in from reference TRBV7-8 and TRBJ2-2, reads GAGVSQSPRYKVAKRGQDVALRCDPISGHVSLFWYQQALGQGPEFLTYFQNEAQLDKSGLPSDRFFAERPEGSVSTLKIQRTQQEDSAVYLCASSLGFESNTGELFFGEGSRLTVL.

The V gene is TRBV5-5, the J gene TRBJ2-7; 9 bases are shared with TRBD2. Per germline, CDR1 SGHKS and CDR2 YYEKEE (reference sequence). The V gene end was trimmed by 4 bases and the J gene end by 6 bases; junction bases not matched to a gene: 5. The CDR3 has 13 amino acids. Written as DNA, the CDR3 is TGTGCCAGCAGCGCCGGACTAGCGTTCGAGCAGTACTTC. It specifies CASSAGLAFEQYF.

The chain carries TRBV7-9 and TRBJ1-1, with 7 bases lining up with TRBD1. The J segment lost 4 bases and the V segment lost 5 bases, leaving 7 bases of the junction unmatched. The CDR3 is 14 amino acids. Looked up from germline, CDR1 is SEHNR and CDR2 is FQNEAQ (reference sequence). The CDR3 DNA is TGTGCCAGCAGCACTGACAGGGAGGCCACTGAAGCTTTCTTT. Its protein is CASSTDREATEAFF.

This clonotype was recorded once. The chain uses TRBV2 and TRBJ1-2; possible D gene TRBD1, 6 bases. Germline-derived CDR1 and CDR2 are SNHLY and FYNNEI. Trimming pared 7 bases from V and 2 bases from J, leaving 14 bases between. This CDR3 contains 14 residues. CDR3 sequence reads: CASNQGRGNYGYTF. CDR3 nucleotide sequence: TGTGCCAGCAACCAGGGAAGGGGGAACTATGGCTACACCTTC.

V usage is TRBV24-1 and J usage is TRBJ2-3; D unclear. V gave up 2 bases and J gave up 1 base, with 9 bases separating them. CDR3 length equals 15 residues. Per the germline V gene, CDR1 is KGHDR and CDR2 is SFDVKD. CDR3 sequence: CATSDSGVGTDTQYF. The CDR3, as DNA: TGTGCCACCAGTGATTCAGGCGTCGGCACAGATACGCAGTATTTT.

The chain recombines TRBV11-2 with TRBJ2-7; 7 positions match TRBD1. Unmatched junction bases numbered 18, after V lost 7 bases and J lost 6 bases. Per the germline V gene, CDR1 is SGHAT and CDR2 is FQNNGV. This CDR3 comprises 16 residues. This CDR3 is CASTEGTAGLLREQYF. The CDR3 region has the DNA TGTGCCAGCACCGAAGGGACAGCAGGACTCCTACGCGAGCAGTACTTC.

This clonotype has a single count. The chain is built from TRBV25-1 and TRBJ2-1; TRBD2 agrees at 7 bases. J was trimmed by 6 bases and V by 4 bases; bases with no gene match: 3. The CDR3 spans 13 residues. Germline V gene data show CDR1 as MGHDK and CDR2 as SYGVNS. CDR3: CASSVLAANEQFF. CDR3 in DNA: TGTGCCAGCAGTGTCCTAGCGGCCAATGAGCAGTTCTTC. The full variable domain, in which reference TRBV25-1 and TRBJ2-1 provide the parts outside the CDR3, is EADIYQTPRYLVIGTGKKITLECSQTMGHDKMYWYQQDPGMELHLIHYSYGVNSTEKGDLSSESTVSRIRTEHFPLTLESARPSHTSQYLCASSVLAANEQFFGPGTRLTVL.

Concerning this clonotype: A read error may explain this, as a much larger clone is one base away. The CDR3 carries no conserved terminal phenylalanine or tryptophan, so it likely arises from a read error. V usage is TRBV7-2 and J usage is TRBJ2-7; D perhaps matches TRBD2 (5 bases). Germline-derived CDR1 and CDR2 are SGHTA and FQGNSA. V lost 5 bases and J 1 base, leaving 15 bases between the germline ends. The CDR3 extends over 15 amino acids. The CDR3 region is CASSRPGTRSYEQYL. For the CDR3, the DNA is TGTGCCAGCAGCAGACCGGGAACTCGTTCCTACGAGCAGTACCTC.

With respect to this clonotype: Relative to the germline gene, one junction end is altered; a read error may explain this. Written as DNA, the CDR3 is TGCAGTGCTAGAGTTTACTGGGGGTCGAACACCGAAGCTTTCTTT. It yields the protein CSARVYWGSNTEAFF. The chain combines TRBV20-1 with TRBJ1-1, with a possible D match to TRBD1 (5 bases). This CDR3 has 15 residues. Germline V gene lookup returns CDR1 DFQATT and CDR2 SNEGSKA (reference sequence).

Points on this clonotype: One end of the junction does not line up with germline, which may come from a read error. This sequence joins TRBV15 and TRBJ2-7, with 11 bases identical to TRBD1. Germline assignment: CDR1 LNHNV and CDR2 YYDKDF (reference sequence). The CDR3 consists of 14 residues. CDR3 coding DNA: TGTGCCAGCAGCACCCCGGGACAGGGGGGCGAGCAGTACTTC. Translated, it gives CASSTPGQGGEQYF.

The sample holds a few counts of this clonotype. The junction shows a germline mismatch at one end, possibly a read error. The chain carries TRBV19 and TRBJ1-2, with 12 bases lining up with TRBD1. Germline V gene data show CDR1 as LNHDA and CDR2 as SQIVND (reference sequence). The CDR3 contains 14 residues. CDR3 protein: CASGGTGGAFGYTF. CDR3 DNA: TGCGCCAGTGGAGGGACAGGGGGCGCTTTTGGCTACACCTTC. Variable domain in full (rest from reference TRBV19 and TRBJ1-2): DGGITQSPKYLFRKEGQNVTLSCEQNLNHDAMYWYRQDPGQGLRLIYYSQIVNDFQKGDIAEGYSVSREKKESFPLTVTSAQKNPTAFYLCASGGTGGAFGYTFGSGTRLTVV.

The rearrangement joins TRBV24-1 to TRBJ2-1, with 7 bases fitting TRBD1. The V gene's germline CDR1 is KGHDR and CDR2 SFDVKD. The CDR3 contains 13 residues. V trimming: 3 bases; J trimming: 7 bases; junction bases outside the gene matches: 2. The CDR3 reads CATSDGRGNEQFF. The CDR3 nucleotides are TGTGCCACCAGTGATGGCAGGGGGAATGAGCAGTTCTTC.